This T cell receptor beta chain was captured in a study of T-cell reconstitution after alpha-beta-depleted transplantation in children. Trimming took off 2 bases at V and 5 bases at J, with 9 bases between the two ends. CDR3 length equals 13 residues. CDR1 and CDR2 from the germline V gene are ENHRY and SYGVKD. Regarding the study as a whole: Diversity and T-cell counts at one year after transplant derived mostly from new T cells. Surviving recipient T cells and thymic progenitors produced the high day-60 TCRbeta diversity seen in some patients. About two months after transplant, alpha-beta T cells reportedly came from several hundred expanded graft clones.

Unique molecular identifiers tagged the TCRbeta library. TCRdb reanalysed the PCR reads using MiXCR and keeps one entry per CDR3 protein. Of fewer than 550,000 distinct CDR3 sequences in the sample, about an eighth were seen once. At least ten counts were recorded for this clonotype. Its antigen is unknown. This specimen was PBMCs, mostly from graft donor cells, taken 180 days after TCRalphabeta/CD19-depleted stem cell transplant. The chain links TRBV10-3 to TRBJ1-2; no clear D gene. The receptor was derived from a female patient aged 2-15 years who had a stem cell transplant for aplastic anemia, so the T cells may come from the graft donor. The CDR3 sequence: CAISEPQRYGYTF. CDR3 in DNA: TGTGCCATCAGTGAGCCCCAGCGGTATGGCTACACCTTC.